These T cell receptor beta chains were read from a single sample in a study of T cell repertoires in cytomegalovirus infection. MiXCR, applied by TCRdb to the reads, yields one record per CDR3 protein. The data show approximately 470,000 distinct CDR3 sequences, with under 45% seen just once and 35% to 50% held by the top ten. Antigen specificity for these receptors is unknown. Sequenced material: cultured PBMCs, taken from culture after CMV antigen stimulation. Receptors were obtained from a human donor in good health (CMV status not recorded). Some clones in this sample may be carry-over from other donors' samples. Each CDR3 is given with its conserved first and last residue. Each record gives: clone size, D gene, V gene, J gene, CDR3 protein, CDR3 DNA. The D gene is left open where the match is weak. Size tells how often a clone was seen (once, few, many) or the class of an expanded clone, and some rows leave it out.

>-|TRBD1|TRBV27|TRBJ2-7
CASIRTGGDYEQYF
TGTGCCAGCATCCGGACAGGGGGTGACTACGAGCAGTACTTC
>-|-|TRBV19|TRBJ2-5
CASNDREETQYF
TGTGCCAGTAACGACAGAGAAGAGACCCAGTACTTC
>-|-|TRBV18|TRBJ1-6
CASSPARGGTSPLHF
TGTGCCAGCAGCCCAGCACGAGGGGGGACTTCACCCCTCCACTTT
>-|-|TRBV11-2|TRBJ2-5
CASSLYGRDPRGETQYF
TGTGCCAGCAGCTTATATGGAAGGGACCCCCGGGGAGAGACCCAGTACTTC
>-|-|TRBV11-2|TRBJ2-1
CASSPPPSNEPFF
TGTGCCAGCAGCCCCCCCCCCTCCAATGAGCCGTTCTTC
>-|TRBD2|TRBV7-2|TRBJ2-1
CASSPVPGGDYNEQFF
TGTGCCAGCAGCCCCGTACCGGGAGGGGACTACAATGAGCAGTTCTTC
>-|TRBD1|TRBV6-5|TRBJ1-4
CASKLGQINEKLFF
TGTGCCAGCAAACTGGGACAGATTAATGAAAAACTGTTTTTT
>-|TRBD1|TRBV10-3|TRBJ2-7
CAISATGTGYRYEQYF
TGTGCCATCAGTGCAACCGGGACAGGGTATAGGTACGAGCAGTACTTC
>-|-|TRBV20-1|TRBJ1-3
CSAMLSRAGARSGNTIYF
TGCAGTGCCATGCTTTCCCGAGCAGGCGCACGCTCTGGAAACACCATATATTTT
>few|TRBD1|TRBV9|TRBJ1-3
CASSVEGTGFLAGNTIYF
TGTGCCAGCAGCGTAGAAGGGACAGGGTTTTTAGCTGGAAACACCATATATTTT
>-|-|TRBV9|TRBJ1-2
CASSAGVTNYGYTF
TGTGCCAGCAGCGCCGGGGTGACGAACTATGGCTACACCTTC
>-|-|TRBV11-2|TRBJ2-7
CASSTLGPGVGEQYF
TGTGCCAGCAGTACGCTGGGGCCTGGGGTGGGCGAGCAGTACTTC
>-|-|TRBV7-9|TRBJ1-1
CASSLDQSRRGVEAFF
TGTGCCAGCAGCTTAGACCAATCTAGACGGGGTGTCGAAGCTTTCTTT
>-|-|TRBV6-4|TRBJ1-2
CASSDSSAMGPHGYTF
TGTGCCAGCAGTGACTCGAGCGCCATGGGGCCCCATGGCTACACCTTC
>-|-|TRBV7-2|TRBJ2-7
CASSFDIYEQYF
TGTGCCAGCAGCTTTGACATCTACGAGCAGTACTTC
>many|TRBD1|TRBV7-2|TRBJ1-4
CASRRTGGYEKLFF
TGTGCCAGCAGACGGACAGGGGGCTATGAAAAACTGTTTTTT
>-|-|TRBV7-2|TRBJ2-1
CASSLALGASYNEQFF
TGTGCCAGCAGCTTAGCGCTCGGGGCCTCCTACAATGAGCAGTTCTTC
>few|TRBD1|TRBV29-1|TRBJ1-5
CSAVPAGGQPQHF
TGCAGCGCCGTACCGGCAGGGGGACAGCCCCAGCATTTT
>-|TRBD1|TRBV28|TRBJ2-7
CASSLRPQGILLLHYEQYF
TGTGCCAGCAGTTTAAGACCACAGGGGATCCTTCTGTTGCACTACGAGCAGTACTTC
>-|TRBD1|TRBV5-4|TRBJ1-1
CASSLGTGGLNTEAFF
TGTGCCAGCAGCTTAGGGACAGGGGGCCTGAACACTGAAGCTTTCTTT
>-|-|TRBV7-8|TRBJ1-1
CASSSRWRGEKDTEAFF
TGTGCCAGCAGCTCCCGTTGGAGGGGGGAAAAAGACACTGAAGCTTTCTTT
>-|-|TRBV9|TRBJ1-2
CASSGLGTRDGYTF
TGTGCCAGCAGCGGCCTTGGGACGAGGGATGGCTACACCTTC
>few|-|TRBV7-2|TRBJ1-6
CASSTPGDGSPLHF
TGTGCCAGCAGCACCCCAGGGGATGGTTCACCCCTCCACTTT
>once|-|TRBV28|TRBJ1-6
CASSLAQGDSPLHF
TGTGCCAGCAGTTTAGCGCAGGGAGATTCACCCCTCCACTTT
>-|-|TRBV2|TRBJ1-3
CASSTENGNTIYF
TGTGCCAGCAGCACTGAAAACGGAAACACCATATATTTT
>few|-|TRBV6-2/TRBV6-3|TRBJ2-5
CASSYDEGEETQYF
TGTGCCAGCAGTTACGACGAGGGCGAAGAGACCCAGTACTTC
>-|TRBD1|TRBV19|TRBJ2-2
CASTLMGQGNTGELFF
TGTGCCAGTACCCTAATGGGACAGGGAAACACCGGGGAGCTGTTTTTT
>-|-|TRBV24-1|TRBJ2-3
CATSTPDTQYF
TGTGCCACCAGTACCCCAGATACGCAGTATTTT
>-|-|TRBV5-1|TRBJ2-7
CASSLDGQLPPEQYF
TGCGCCAGCAGCTTGGATGGGCAACTGCCCCCCGAGCAGTACTTC
>-|TRBD1|TRBV6-5|TRBJ2-4
CASSPGTGGNIQYF
TGTGCCAGCAGCCCCGGGACAGGGGGGAACATTCAGTACTTC
>once|TRBD1|TRBV7-2|TRBJ1-1
CASSLSLGQGAWDTEAFF
TGTGCCAGCAGCTTAAGTCTAGGACAGGGGGCATGGGACACTGAAGCTTTCTTT
>few|-|TRBV12-3/TRBV12-4|TRBJ1-2
CASSFGANYGYTF
TGTGCCAGCAGTTTTGGGGCTAACTATGGCTACACCTTC
>few|-|TRBV4-2|TRBJ2-3
CASSQDLLAVGADTQYF
TGTGCCAGCAGCCAAGATCTTCTAGCAGTTGGTGCAGATACGCAGTATTTT
>few|-|TRBV7-2|TRBJ1-3
CASSPVLGTGNTIYF
TGTGCCAGCAGCCCCGTCTTGGGGACAGGAAACACCATATATTTT
>-|-|TRBV27|TRBJ2-3
CASSAVAASTDTQYF
TGTGCCAGCAGTGCTGTAGCGGCTAGCACAGATACGCAGTATTTT
>-|-|TRBV3-1|TRBJ1-1
CASSLFGQEAFF
TGTGCCAGCAGTCTTTTCGGACAGGAAGCTTTCTTT
>few|-|TRBV12-3/TRBV12-4|TRBJ2-1
CASSVLGVYNEQFF
TGTGCCAGCAGTGTACTGGGGGTTTACAATGAGCAGTTCTTC
>once|-|TRBV6-6|TRBJ1-4
CASRAYRATNEKLFF
TGTGCCAGCAGGGCCTACAGGGCAACTAATGAAAAACTGTTTTTT
>-|-|TRBV6-2/TRBV6-3|TRBJ1-1
CASSTGIMNTEAFF
TGTGCCAGCAGTACCGGGATTATGAACACTGAAGCTTTCTTT
>few|-|TRBV7-2|TRBJ2-7
CASSLRAGTHEQYF
TGTGCCAGCAGCTTAAGGGCAGGGACCCACGAGCAGTACTTC
>once|TRBD1|TRBV10-3|TRBJ2-5
CAAGDREQETQYF
TGTGCCGCCGGGGACAGGGAGCAAGAGACCCAGTACTTC
>-|-|TRBV5-6|TRBJ1-1
CASSLVGALNTEAFF
TGTGCCAGCAGCTTGGTTGGGGCCCTTAACACTGAAGCTTTCTTT
>few|-|TRBV20-1|TRBJ2-1
CSASRGRSPNFEQFF
TGCAGTGCCTCCCGGGGGAGGTCCCCAAATTTTGAGCAGTTCTTC
>-|-|TRBV28|TRBJ1-1
CASSPPSTEAFF
TGTGCCAGCAGTCCTCCAAGCACTGAAGCTTTCTTT
>-|TRBD2|TRBV12-3/TRBV12-4|TRBJ2-1
CASSPGLVNEQFF
TGTGCCAGCAGTCCGGGACTAGTGAATGAGCAGTTCTTC
>-|-|TRBV12-3/TRBV12-4|TRBJ2-5
CASSPLRGAPQYF
TGTGCCAGCAGCCCCCTCCGTGGGGCGCCCCAGTACTTC
>-|TRBD1|TRBV7-2|TRBJ1-4
CASSFGQGFNEKLFF
TGTGCCAGCAGCTTTGGACAGGGATTTAATGAAAAACTGTTTTTT
>-|-|TRBV12-3/TRBV12-4|TRBJ1-1
CASSSFLNTEAFF
TGTGCCAGCAGTTCTTTTCTGAACACTGAAGCTTTCTTT
>few|TRBD2|TRBV28|TRBJ2-1
CASSLPTSGSYNEQFF
TGTGCCAGCAGTTTGCCGACTAGCGGATCCTACAATGAGCAGTTCTTC
>-|-|TRBV4-1|TRBJ2-1
CASSQGLLTAEQFF
TGCGCCAGCAGCCAAGGTTTGCTAACAGCCGAGCAGTTCTTC
>-|-|TRBV12-3/TRBV12-4|TRBJ2-3
CASSLSVVGYTDTQYF
TGTGCCAGCAGTTTGAGCGTCGTAGGTTACACAGATACGCAGTATTTT
>few|TRBD2|TRBV20-1|TRBJ2-1
CSAFRSGGNEQFF
TGCAGTGCCTTTCGGTCGGGGGGTAATGAGCAGTTCTTC